A selection of T cell receptor beta chains follows, all from one sample in a study of technical replicates of blood from a few donors. Clones were read by immunoSEQ multiplex PCR, and TCRdb kept only the in-frame ones, dropping some. The sample records more than 80,000 clones, 95% being singletons. Material: T cells isolated from PBMCs. Receptor source: a human donor in good health. Both conserved end residues are part of each CDR3. A D gene is named only where the DNA matches it firmly. Where a row states a size, it is once, few, many or the class of an expanded clone; other rows omit it.

D gene: .; J gene: TRBJ2-7; clone size: .; V gene: TRBV2; CDR3 length: 10; CDR3 protein: CASSVGSQYF; CDR3 DNA: TGTGCCAGCAGTGTGGGGAGCCAGTACTTC
D gene: .; J gene: TRBJ2-7; clone size: .; V gene: TRBV21-1; CDR3 length: 15; CDR3 protein: CASSKVRTGLYEQYF; CDR3 DNA: TGTGCCAGCAGCAAAGTCCGGACAGGGCTCTACGAGCAGTACTTC
D gene: TRBD2; J gene: TRBJ2-1; clone size: .; V gene: TRBV29-1; CDR3 length: 13; CDR3 protein: CSVKAGEGNEQFF; CDR3 DNA: TGCAGCGTTAAAGCGGGAGAAGGCAATGAGCAGTTCTTC
D gene: TRBD1; J gene: TRBJ1-5; clone size: .; V gene: TRBV15; CDR3 length: 17; CDR3 protein: CATSRDWDGTGVQPQHF; CDR3 DNA: TGTGCCACCAGCAGAGACTGGGATGGGACAGGGGTTCAGCCCCAGCATTTT
D gene: TRBD1; J gene: TRBJ1-1; clone size: .; V gene: TRBV6-6; CDR3 length: 15; CDR3 protein: CASREGAWMNTEAFF; CDR3 DNA: TGTGCCAGCAGGGAGGGGGCTTGGATGAACACTGAAGCTTTCTTT
D gene: TRBD1; J gene: TRBJ1-1; clone size: .; V gene: TRBV19; CDR3 length: 12; CDR3 protein: CASGQDRATAFF; CDR3 DNA: TGTGCCAGCGGTCAAGACAGGGCCACAGCTTTCTTT
D gene: .; J gene: TRBJ1-1; clone size: .; V gene: TRBV28; CDR3 length: 17; CDR3 protein: CASSFTRQATANTEAFF; CDR3 DNA: TGTGCCAGCAGTTTTACCAGACAGGCGACGGCGAACACTGAAGCTTTCTTT
D gene: .; J gene: TRBJ1-2; clone size: once; V gene: TRBV6-5; CDR3 length: 14; CDR3 protein: CASSLLAVGYGYTF; CDR3 DNA: TGTGCCAGCAGTCTCCTTGCCGTCGGCTATGGCTACACCTTC
D gene: .; J gene: TRBJ2-7; clone size: .; V gene: TRBV5-1; CDR3 length: 14; CDR3 protein: CASSLGRGSYEQYF; CDR3 DNA: TGCGCCAGCAGCTTGGGGCGGGGTTCCTACGAGCAGTACTTC
D gene: TRBD2; J gene: TRBJ2-7; clone size: .; V gene: TRBV4-1; CDR3 length: 18; CDR3 protein: CASSQDSSSGGGSYEQYF; CDR3 DNA: TGCGCCAGCAGCCAAGATAGTTCTAGCGGGGGGGGATCCTACGAGCAGTACTTC
D gene: TRBD2; J gene: TRBJ2-5; clone size: .; V gene: TRBV25-1; CDR3 length: 16; CDR3 protein: CASSELTSGGQETQYF; CDR3 DNA: TGTGCCAGCAGTGAATTGACTAGCGGGGGCCAAGAGACCCAGTACTTC
D gene: .; J gene: TRBJ1-4; clone size: .; V gene: TRBV5-1; CDR3 length: 15; CDR3 protein: CASSATGASNEKLFF; CDR3 DNA: TGCGCCAGCAGCGCGACAGGAGCCTCAAATGAAAAACTGTTTTTT
D gene: TRBD2; J gene: TRBJ2-1; clone size: once; V gene: TRBV10-1; CDR3 length: 14; CDR3 protein: CASSGTSGSQGQFF; CDR3 DNA: TGCGCCAGCAGTGGGACTAGCGGGAGCCAGGGGCAGTTCTTC
D gene: .; J gene: TRBJ1-2; clone size: .; V gene: TRBV29-1; CDR3 length: 13; CDR3 protein: CSGDTSGSNGYTF; CDR3 DNA: TGCAGCGGCGATACCTCAGGGTCGAATGGCTACACCTTC
D gene: .; J gene: TRBJ1-1; clone size: .; V gene: TRBV19; CDR3 length: 13; CDR3 protein: CASSQTGNTEAFF; CDR3 DNA: TGTGCCAGTAGCCAGACAGGGAACACTGAAGCTTTCTTT
D gene: TRBD1; J gene: TRBJ2-7; clone size: .; V gene: TRBV9; CDR3 length: 15; CDR3 protein: CASSPGTAAKYEQYF; CDR3 DNA: TGTGCCAGCAGCCCTGGGACAGCCGCCAAGTACGAGCAGTACTTC
D gene: TRBD1; J gene: TRBJ2-6; clone size: .; V gene: TRBV7-9; CDR3 length: 19; CDR3 protein: CASSLGGGQGLLGANVLTF; CDR3 DNA: TGTGCCAGCAGCTTAGGGGGCGGACAGGGACTCTTAGGGGCCAACGTCCTGACTTTC
D gene: .; J gene: TRBJ2-1; clone size: .; V gene: TRBV10-2; CDR3 length: 16; CDR3 protein: CASSDAPLTEYNEQFF; CDR3 DNA: TGCGCCAGCAGTGACGCCCCGCTGACTGAATACAATGAGCAGTTCTTC
D gene: TRBD1; J gene: TRBJ2-7; clone size: .; V gene: TRBV11-2; CDR3 length: 15; CDR3 protein: CASSFSGQGAYEQYF; CDR3 DNA: TGTGCCAGCAGCTTCTCGGGACAGGGGGCTTACGAGCAGTACTTC
D gene: .; J gene: TRBJ1-4; clone size: .; V gene: TRBV7-9; CDR3 length: 14; CDR3 protein: CASSSLATNEKLFF; CDR3 DNA: TGTGCCAGCAGCTCATTGGCCACAAATGAAAAACTGTTTTTT
D gene: .; J gene: TRBJ1-3; clone size: .; V gene: TRBV5-4; CDR3 length: 13; CDR3 protein: CASSLAFGNTIYF; CDR3 DNA: TGTGCCAGCAGCTTGGCCTTCGGAAACACCATATATTTT
D gene: .; J gene: TRBJ2-3; clone size: .; V gene: TRBV9; CDR3 length: 16; CDR3 protein: CASSSSIGGGADTQYF; CDR3 DNA: TGTGCCAGCAGCTCAAGTATAGGCGGCGGTGCAGATACGCAGTATTTT
D gene: .; J gene: TRBJ1-4; clone size: .; V gene: TRBV2; CDR3 length: 13; CDR3 protein: CASRNEVLEKLFF; CDR3 DNA: TGTGCCAGCAGAAACGAGGTTTTGGAAAAACTGTTTTTT
D gene: TRBD2; J gene: TRBJ2-3; clone size: .; V gene: TRBV29-1; CDR3 length: 14; CDR3 protein: CSVDGGGFRDTQYF; CDR3 DNA: TGCAGCGTTGATGGGGGGGGTTTTAGGGATACGCAGTATTTT
D gene: TRBD1; J gene: TRBJ2-5; clone size: .; V gene: TRBV9; CDR3 length: 15; CDR3 protein: CASSEGTGSWETQYF; CDR3 DNA: TGTGCCAGCAGCGAAGGGACAGGTTCTTGGGAGACCCAGTACTTC
D gene: .; J gene: TRBJ1-4; clone size: .; V gene: TRBV18; CDR3 length: 18; CDR3 protein: CASSPMAPDLATNEKLFF; CDR3 DNA: TGTGCCAGCTCACCAATGGCTCCTGATCTCGCAACTAATGAAAAACTGTTTTTT
D gene: .; J gene: TRBJ2-1; clone size: .; V gene: TRBV6-4; CDR3 length: 15; CDR3 protein: CASSSWTSGDNEQFF; CDR3 DNA: TGTGCCAGCAGTTCATGGACCTCAGGGGACAATGAGCAGTTCTTC
D gene: TRBD1; J gene: TRBJ1-1; clone size: .; V gene: TRBV5-1; CDR3 length: 13; CDR3 protein: CASSLQGAREAFF; CDR3 DNA: TGCGCCAGCAGCTTGCAGGGGGCACGTGAAGCTTTCTTT
D gene: .; J gene: TRBJ1-2; clone size: .; V gene: TRBV6-6; CDR3 length: 15; CDR3 protein: CASSYTRRGGDGYTF; CDR3 DNA: TGTGCCAGCAGTTACACCCGGCGGGGAGGGGACGGCTACACCTTC
D gene: TRBD2; J gene: TRBJ2-3; clone size: .; V gene: TRBV6-5; CDR3 length: 15; CDR3 protein: CASSPSGGAGDTQYF; CDR3 DNA: TGTGCCAGCAGCCCGAGCGGGGGGGCTGGGGATACGCAGTATTTT
D gene: TRBD1; J gene: TRBJ1-1; clone size: .; V gene: TRBV30; CDR3 length: 15; CDR3 protein: CAWGRTRGLNTEAFF; CDR3 DNA: TGTGCCTGGGGACGGACCAGGGGGTTGAACACTGAAGCTTTCTTT
D gene: TRBD2; J gene: TRBJ2-1; clone size: .; V gene: TRBV25-1; CDR3 length: 13; CDR3 protein: CASSSGRAAEQFF; CDR3 DNA: TGTGCCAGCAGTAGCGGGAGGGCCGCTGAGCAGTTCTTC
D gene: .; J gene: TRBJ2-7; clone size: .; V gene: TRBV19; CDR3 length: 16; CDR3 protein: CASSMGRDFHSYEQYF; CDR3 DNA: TGTGCCAGTAGTATGGGCCGGGACTTTCACTCCTACGAGCAGTACTTC
D gene: TRBD1; J gene: TRBJ2-7; clone size: .; V gene: TRBV11-3; CDR3 length: 13; CDR3 protein: CASSFVGGGEQYF; CDR3 DNA: TGTGCCAGCAGCTTCGTAGGGGGCGGCGAGCAGTACTTC
D gene: .; J gene: TRBJ2-1; clone size: .; V gene: TRBV6-1; CDR3 length: 18; CDR3 protein: CASSEWGRVGRGYNEQFF; CDR3 DNA: TGTGCCAGCAGTGAATGGGGGCGAGTGGGCAGGGGTTACAATGAGCAGTTCTTC
D gene: .; J gene: TRBJ1-5; clone size: .; V gene: TRBV19; CDR3 length: 13; CDR3 protein: CASTEPGRQPQHF; CDR3 DNA: TGTGCCAGTACAGAACCGGGTCGTCAGCCCCAGCATTTT
D gene: .; J gene: TRBJ1-5; clone size: .; V gene: TRBV29-1; CDR3 length: 15; CDR3 protein: CSVGGATDSNQPQHF; CDR3 DNA: TGCAGCGTGGGGGGGGCAACCGATAGCAATCAGCCCCAGCATTTT
D gene: TRBD1; J gene: TRBJ2-3; clone size: .; V gene: TRBV7-9; CDR3 length: 15; CDR3 protein: CASSSGQGAADTQYF; CDR3 DNA: TGTGCCAGCAGCTCGGGACAGGGGGCTGCCGATACGCAGTATTTT
D gene: TRBD1; J gene: TRBJ2-1; clone size: .; V gene: TRBV11-3; CDR3 length: 14; CDR3 protein: CASSSRQGINEQFF; CDR3 DNA: TGTGCCAGCAGCTCTAGACAGGGAATCAATGAGCAGTTCTTC
D gene: .; J gene: TRBJ2-3; clone size: .; V gene: TRBV7-3; CDR3 length: 15; CDR3 protein: CASSLSILSTDTQYF; CDR3 DNA: TGTGCCAGCAGCTTAAGTATACTAAGCACAGATACGCAGTATTTT
D gene: .; J gene: TRBJ1-2; clone size: .; V gene: TRBV19; CDR3 length: 13; CDR3 protein: CASSIAVNYGYTF; CDR3 DNA: TGTGCCAGTAGTATTGCGGTTAACTATGGCTACACCTTC
D gene: TRBD1; J gene: TRBJ1-2; clone size: once; V gene: TRBV18; CDR3 length: 17; CDR3 protein: CASSPLSATGDLYGYTF; CDR3 DNA: TGTGCCAGCTCACCACTTAGCGCCACAGGGGACCTCTATGGCTACACCTTC
D gene: .; J gene: TRBJ1-5; clone size: .; V gene: TRBV30; CDR3 length: 12; CDR3 protein: CAWSSGFQPQHF; CDR3 DNA: TGTGCCTGGAGTTCGGGTTTTCAGCCCCAGCATTTT
D gene: TRBD2; J gene: TRBJ2-3; clone size: once; V gene: TRBV9; CDR3 length: 19; CDR3 protein: CASSPLGLAGGLSTDTQYF; CDR3 DNA: TGTGCCAGCAGCCCATTGGGTCTAGCGGGGGGGCTCAGCACAGATACGCAGTATTTT
D gene: .; J gene: TRBJ2-7; clone size: .; V gene: TRBV6-5; CDR3 length: 15; CDR3 protein: CASSLTPWGRYEQYF; CDR3 DNA: TGTGCCAGCAGTTTGACTCCTTGGGGCCGCTACGAGCAGTACTTC
D gene: .; J gene: TRBJ2-1; clone size: .; V gene: TRBV2; CDR3 length: 13; CDR3 protein: CASSESGFNEQFF; CDR3 DNA: TGTGCCAGCAGTGAGTCAGGGTTCAATGAGCAGTTCTTC
D gene: .; J gene: TRBJ1-5; clone size: .; V gene: TRBV4-2; CDR3 length: 16; CDR3 protein: CASRQTGDISNQPQHF; CDR3 DNA: TGTGCCAGCCGGCAGACAGGCGACATTAGCAATCAGCCCCAGCATTTT
D gene: TRBD1; J gene: TRBJ1-1; clone size: .; V gene: TRBV5-1; CDR3 length: 15; CDR3 protein: CASSLAPDRGPEAFF; CDR3 DNA: TGCGCCAGCAGCTTGGCCCCGGACAGGGGGCCTGAAGCTTTCTTT
D gene: .; J gene: TRBJ2-1; clone size: .; V gene: TRBV5-1; CDR3 length: 13; CDR3 protein: CASSLVQGTEQFF; CDR3 DNA: TGCGCCAGCAGCTTGGTTCAGGGAACTGAGCAGTTCTTC
D gene: .; J gene: TRBJ1-1; clone size: .; V gene: TRBV7-9; CDR3 length: 14; CDR3 protein: CASSHRAMNTEAFF; CDR3 DNA: TGTGCCAGCAGCCACAGGGCGATGAACACTGAAGCTTTCTTT
D gene: .; J gene: TRBJ2-2; clone size: .; V gene: TRBV30; CDR3 length: 15; CDR3 protein: CAWRFLGLNTGELFF; CDR3 DNA: TGTGCCTGGAGATTCCTGGGACTTAACACCGGGGAGCTGTTTTTT
D gene: .; J gene: TRBJ1-5; clone size: .; V gene: TRBV6-6; CDR3 length: 14; CDR3 protein: CASTKDRNNQPQHF; CDR3 DNA: TGTGCCAGCACCAAAGACAGGAACAATCAGCCCCAGCATTTT
D gene: .; J gene: TRBJ1-6; clone size: .; V gene: TRBV25-1; CDR3 length: 12; CDR3 protein: CASAPIGSPLHF; CDR3 DNA: TGTGCCAGCGCTCCAATCGGTTCACCCCTCCACTTT